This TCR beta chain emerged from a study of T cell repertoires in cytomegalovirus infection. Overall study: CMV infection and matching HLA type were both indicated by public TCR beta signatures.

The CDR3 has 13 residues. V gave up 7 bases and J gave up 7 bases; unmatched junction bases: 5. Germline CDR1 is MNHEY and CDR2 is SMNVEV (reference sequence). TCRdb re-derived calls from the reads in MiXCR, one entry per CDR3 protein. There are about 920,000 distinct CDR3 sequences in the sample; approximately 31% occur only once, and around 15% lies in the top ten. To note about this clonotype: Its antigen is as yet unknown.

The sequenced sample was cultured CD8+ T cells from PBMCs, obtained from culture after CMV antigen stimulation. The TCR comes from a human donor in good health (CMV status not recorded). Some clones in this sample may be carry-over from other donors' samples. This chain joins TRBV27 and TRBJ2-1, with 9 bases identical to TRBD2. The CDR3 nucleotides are TGTGCCAGCAAAGCGGGGGGAAGGAATGAGCAGTTCTTC. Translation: CASKAGGRNEQFF.